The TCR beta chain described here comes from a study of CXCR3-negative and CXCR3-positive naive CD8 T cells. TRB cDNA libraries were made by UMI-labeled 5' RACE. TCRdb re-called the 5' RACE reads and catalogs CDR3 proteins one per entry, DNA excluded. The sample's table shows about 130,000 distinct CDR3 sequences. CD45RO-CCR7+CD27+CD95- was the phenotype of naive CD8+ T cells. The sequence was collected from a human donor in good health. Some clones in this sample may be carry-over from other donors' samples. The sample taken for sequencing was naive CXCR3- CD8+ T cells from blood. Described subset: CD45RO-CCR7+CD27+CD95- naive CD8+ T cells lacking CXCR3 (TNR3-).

The CDR3 reads CSARDLFSGEMIYGYTF. V usage is TRBV20-1 and J usage is TRBJ1-2; TCRdb's D call of TRBD1 is untestable without DNA. From germline, CDR1 is DFQATT and CDR2 SNEGSKA (reference sequence). The CDR3 covers 17 residues.